This TCR beta chain was profiled in a study of T cells in Graves' hyperthyroidism and ophthalmopathy. What was amplified from RNA transcripts were TCR beta CDR3 regions. The HTBI primer set was used in a first-round RT-PCR of the TCR CDR3. TCRdb re-called the multiplex PCR reads through MiXCR, storing one row per CDR3 protein. The repertoire holds roughly 380,000 distinct CDR3 sequences, with around 13% as singletons. This clonotype was seen a few times. This CDR3 is 14 amino acids long. Germline lookup yields CDR1 SGHTA and CDR2 FQGNSA. Trimming removed 3 bases at V and 3 bases at J, with 10 bases between.

What was sequenced was blood. The receptor was isolated from a woman aged 60-75 years with Graves' hyperthyroidism. The chain employs TRBV7-2 and TRBJ2-3; D call uncertain. The CDR3 is CASSFSDGTDTQYF. The CDR3 DNA is TGTGCCAGCAGCTTTTCGGATGGAACAGATACGCAGTATTTT.